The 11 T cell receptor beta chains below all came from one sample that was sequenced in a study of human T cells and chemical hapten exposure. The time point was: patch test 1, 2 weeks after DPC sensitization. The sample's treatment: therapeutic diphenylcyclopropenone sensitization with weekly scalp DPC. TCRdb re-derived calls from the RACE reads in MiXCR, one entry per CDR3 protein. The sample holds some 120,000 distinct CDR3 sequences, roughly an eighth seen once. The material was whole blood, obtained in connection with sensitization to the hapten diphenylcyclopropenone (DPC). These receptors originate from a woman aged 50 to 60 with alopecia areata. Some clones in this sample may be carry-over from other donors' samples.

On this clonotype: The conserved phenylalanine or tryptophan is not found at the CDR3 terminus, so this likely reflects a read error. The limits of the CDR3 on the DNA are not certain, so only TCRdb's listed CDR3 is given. The CDR3 protein is CANPGQPLL. The V and J genes are TRBV21-1 and TRBJ2-4; the table's D call, TRBD1, has no DNA check behind it. TRBV21-1 is designated a pseudogene. The CDR3 is 9 amino acids long, termini counted.

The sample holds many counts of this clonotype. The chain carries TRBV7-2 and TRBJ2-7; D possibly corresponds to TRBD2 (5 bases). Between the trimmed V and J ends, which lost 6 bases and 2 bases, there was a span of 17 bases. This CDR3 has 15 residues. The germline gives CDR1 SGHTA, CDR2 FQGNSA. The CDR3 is CASSVASGSAYEQYF. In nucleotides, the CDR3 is TGTGCCAGCAGTGTTGCCTCGGGGAGCGCCTACGAGCAGTACTTC.

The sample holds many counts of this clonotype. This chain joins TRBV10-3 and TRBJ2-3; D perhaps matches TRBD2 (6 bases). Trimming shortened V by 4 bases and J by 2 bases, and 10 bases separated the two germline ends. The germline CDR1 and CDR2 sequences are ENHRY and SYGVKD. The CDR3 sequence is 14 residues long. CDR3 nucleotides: TGTGCCATCAGTGCGGGACTCGACACAGATACGCAGTATTTT. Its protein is CAISAGLDTDTQYF.

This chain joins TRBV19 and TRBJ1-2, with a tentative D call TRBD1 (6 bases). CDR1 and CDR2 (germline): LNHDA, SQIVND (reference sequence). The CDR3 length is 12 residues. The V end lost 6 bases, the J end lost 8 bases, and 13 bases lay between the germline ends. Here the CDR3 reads CASRGTTRGYTF. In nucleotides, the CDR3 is TGTGCCAGTAGGGGGACAACGAGAGGCTACACCTTC.

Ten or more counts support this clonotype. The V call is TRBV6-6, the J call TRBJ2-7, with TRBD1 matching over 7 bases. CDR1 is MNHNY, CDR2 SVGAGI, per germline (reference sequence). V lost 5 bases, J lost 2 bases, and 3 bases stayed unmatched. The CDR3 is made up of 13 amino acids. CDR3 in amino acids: CASSRQGTYEQYF. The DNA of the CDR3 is TGTGCCAGCAGTCGACAGGGAACCTACGAGCAGTACTTC.

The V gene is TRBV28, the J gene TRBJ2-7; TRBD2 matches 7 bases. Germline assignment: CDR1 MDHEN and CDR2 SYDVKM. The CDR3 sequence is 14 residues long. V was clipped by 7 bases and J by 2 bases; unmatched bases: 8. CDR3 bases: TGTGCCAGCAAGGGAGGGTCACCAGCCTACGAGCAGTACTTC. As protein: CASKGGSPAYEQYF.

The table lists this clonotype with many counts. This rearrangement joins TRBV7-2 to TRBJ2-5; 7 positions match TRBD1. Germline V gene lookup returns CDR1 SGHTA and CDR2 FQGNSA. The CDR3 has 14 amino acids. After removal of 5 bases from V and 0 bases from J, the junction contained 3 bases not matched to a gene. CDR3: CASSRQGHQETQYF. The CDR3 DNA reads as TGTGCCAGCAGCCGACAGGGCCACCAAGAGACCCAGTACTTC.

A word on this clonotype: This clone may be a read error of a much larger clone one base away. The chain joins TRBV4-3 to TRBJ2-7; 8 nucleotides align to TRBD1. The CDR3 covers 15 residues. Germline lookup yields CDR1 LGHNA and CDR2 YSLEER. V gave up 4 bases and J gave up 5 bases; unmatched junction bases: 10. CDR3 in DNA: TGCGCCAGCAGCCCCAGCCGGGACAGGAACCACGAGCAGTACTTC. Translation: CASSPSRDRNHEQYF.

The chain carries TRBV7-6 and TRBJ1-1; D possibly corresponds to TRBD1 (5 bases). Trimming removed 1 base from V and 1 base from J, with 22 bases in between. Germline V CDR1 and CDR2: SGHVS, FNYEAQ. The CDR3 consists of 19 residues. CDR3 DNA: TGTGCCAGCAGCTTAGGTGGAGGGGTGTCAATACCTCCGAACACTGAAGCTTTCTTT. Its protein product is CASSLGGGVSIPPNTEAFF. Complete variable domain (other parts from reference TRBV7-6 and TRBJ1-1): GAGVSQSPRYKVTKRGQDVALRCDPISGHVSLYWYRQALGQGPEFLTYFNYEAQQDKSGLPNDRFSAERPEGSISTLTIQRTEQRDSAMYRCASSLGGGVSIPPNTEAFFGQGTRLTVV.

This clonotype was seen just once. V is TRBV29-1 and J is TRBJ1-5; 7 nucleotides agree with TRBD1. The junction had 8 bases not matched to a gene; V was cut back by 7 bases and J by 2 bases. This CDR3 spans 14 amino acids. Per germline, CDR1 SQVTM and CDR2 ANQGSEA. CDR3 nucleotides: TGCAGCGCCAGATCTCAGGGGGGCAATCAGCCCCAGCATTTT. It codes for CSARSQGGNQPQHF.

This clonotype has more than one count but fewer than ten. The CDR3 sequence is CASRIGENSPLHF. In nucleotides, the CDR3 is TGTGCCAGCCGGATCGGAGAGAATTCACCCCTCCACTTT. The V gene is TRBV5-4, the J gene TRBJ1-6, with D unresolved. The germline V gene has CDR1 SGHNT and CDR2 YYREEE (reference sequence). Trimming cost V 7 bases and J 7 bases, with 12 bases left between them. The CDR3 extends over 13 amino acids.